This TCR beta chain was identified in a study of shared clonotypes between healthy human individuals. Overall study context: Per donor, three plates held CD4 naive cells, three held CD4 memory, two held CD8 naive and one held CD8 memory. Broader study findings: Clonotype sharing across several donors was observed for about 5.2% of naive CD4 clonotypes. Researchers sampled only blood; tissue repertoires likely differ. Generation of non-shared clonotypes was less probable than generation of clonotypes shared by all four donors.

Deletions cut 1 base from V and 6 bases from J, with 10 bases between. This CDR3 has 13 residues. Germline values: CDR1 MNHNS, CDR2 SASEGT. Worth noting for this clone: Its target is not known.

Using immunoSEQ multiplex PCR, the repertoire was profiled, and TCRdb retains in-frame clones only, with some absent. Altogether hundreds of thousands of clones are present, roughly 70% being singletons, with the ten largest covering under 2%. The chain is built from TRBV6-1 and TRBJ2-7, with D possibly matching TRBD2 (6 bases). Sample: memory CD4+ T cells sorted from blood. Stated subset: CD45RA-negative fraction. This TCR came from a woman younger than 45 in good health. The CDR3 DNA reads TGTGCCAGCAGTGAAGTTGTGGGAGGCGAGCAGTACTTC. This encodes CASSEVVGGEQYF.